Below are 12 T cell receptor beta chains sequenced from a single sample in a study of T-cell reconstitution after alpha-beta-depleted transplantation in children. Researchers prepared the TCRbeta library using unique molecular identifiers, the study reports. Via MiXCR, TCRdb re-called the PCR reads, giving one row per CDR3 protein. This table has roughly 610,000 distinct CDR3 sequences, more than 9% appearing once. The sequenced sample was PBMCs from the stem cell graft donor, obtained from the stem cell graft. Receptors originate from a human donor who donated a stem cell graft to a child with acute myeloid leukemia.

This rearrangement joins TRBV12-3 or TRBV12-4 to TRBJ2-5; D is possibly TRBD1 (6 bases). V was cut by 7 bases and J by 3 bases, with 21 bases left in between. The CDR3 runs to 16 residues. CDR3 DNA sequence: TGTGCCAGCACCCCCCGGGGCCCCGGGACAAAAGAGACCCAGTACTTC. Translation: CASTPRGPGTKETQYF.

This clonotype was seen ten or more times. The gene calls are TRBV15 and TRBJ1-1; no clear D. V lost 0 bases to trimming and J lost 4 bases, with 15 bases between them. Per the germline V gene, CDR1 is LNHNV and CDR2 is YYDKDF (reference sequence). This CDR3 has 16 residues. The CDR3 DNA sequence: TGTGCCACCAGCAGAGATCAAAGGGCGGGTGCCACTGAAGCTTTCTTT. Translation: CATSRDQRAGATEAFF.

This chain joins TRBV20-1 and TRBJ2-7; tentative D call: TRBD2 (6 bases). Trimming shortened V by 0 bases and J by 4 bases, and 16 bases separated the two germline ends. Germline V gives CDR1 DFQATT, CDR2 SNEGSKA (reference sequence). The CDR3 totals 15 residues. The CDR3 loop is CSARDPLSGRYEQYF. The CDR3 DNA is TGCAGTGCTAGAGACCCACTTAGCGGACGTTACGAGCAGTACTTC.

This clonotype was counted at least ten times. CDR3 amino acids: CSVGVWLAGEGETQYF. The CDR3 DNA sequence: TGCAGCGTTGGCGTATGGCTAGCGGGAGAAGGAGAGACCCAGTACTTC. The chain has TRBV29-1 and TRBJ2-5; TRBD2 matches at 10 bases. Trimming cost V 4 bases and J 4 bases; bases outside gene matches: 12. Germline assignment: CDR1 SQVTM and CDR2 ANQGSEA. The CDR3 loop spans 16 amino acids.

This chain connects TRBV7-6 to TRBJ2-7; 11 nucleotides align to TRBD2. The V gene end was trimmed by 6 bases and the J gene end by 2 bases; junction bases not matched to a gene: 9. The CDR3 is 16 amino acids. CDR1 and CDR2 (germline): SGHVS, FNYEAQ. Written as DNA, the CDR3 is TGTGCCAGCAGTTCGGGACTAGCGGACGGTACCTACGAGCAGTACTTC. This translates into CASSSGLADGTYEQYF.

This clonotype has ten or more counts. This sequence joins TRBV27 and TRBJ2-1; tentative D call: TRBD1 (5 bases). The CDR3 is made up of 16 amino acids. CDR1 and CDR2 from the germline V gene are MNHEY and SMNVEV (reference sequence). The ends were cut back, 5 bases at V and 0 bases at J, with 14 bases in the middle. CDR3: CASSLDGGHSYNEQFF. For the CDR3, the DNA is TGTGCCAGCAGTCTGGACGGCGGACACTCCTACAATGAGCAGTTCTTC.

This clonotype has a handful of counts. The CDR3 sequence: CASSITRQHEQFF. CDR3 DNA: TGTGCCAGTAGTATTACCAGGCAGCATGAGCAGTTCTTC. The chain employs TRBV19 and TRBJ2-1, with D unresolved. Per germline, CDR1 LNHDA and CDR2 SQIVND (reference sequence). V dropped 3 bases and J dropped 8 bases, with 11 bases sitting between them. This CDR3 is built from 13 residues.

This chain joins TRBV12-3 or TRBV12-4 and TRBJ1-2; no definite D call. This CDR3 is built from 13 residues. V was trimmed by 5 bases and J by 0 bases, leaving 7 bases between them. The CDR3 nucleotides are TGTGCCAGCAGTATTGCGTCTAACTATGGCTACACCTTC. Protein sequence: CASSIASNYGYTF.

This clonotype showed up many times. The CDR3, as DNA: TGTGCCAGCAGTTTCGAAGCGGGAACCCACAATGAGCAGTTCTTC. Its protein is CASSFEAGTHNEQFF. J is TRBJ2-1 and V is TRBV28; TRBD2 aligns across 7 bases. This CDR3 comprises 15 residues. Germline V gene data show CDR1 as MDHEN and CDR2 as SYDVKM. The V gene end was trimmed by 3 bases and the J gene end by 5 bases; junction bases not matched to a gene: 7.

This clonotype showed up many times. V and J are TRBV11-3 and TRBJ2-5; D not certain. V was shortened by 5 bases and J by 7 bases, with 8 bases between the two germline ends. The CDR3 length is 11 residues. Germline-derived CDR1 and CDR2 are SGHNT and YENEEA. CDR3 in DNA: TGTGCCAGCAGCCCCGTCGGGACCCAGTACTTC. It codes for CASSPVGTQYF. Complete variable domain (other parts from reference TRBV11-3 and TRBJ2-5): EAGVVQSPRYKIIEKKQPVAFWCNPISGHNTLYWYLQNLGQGPELLIRYENEEAVDDSQLPKDRFSAERLKGVDSTLKIQPAELGDSAVYLCASSPVGTQYFGPGTRLLVL.

This clonotype occurred many times. The rearrangement uses TRBV5-5 and TRBJ2-1, with 12 bases that match TRBD1. The CDR3 totals 16 residues. V was clipped by 5 bases and J by 3 bases; unmatched bases: 6. From germline, CDR1 is SGHKS and CDR2 YYEKEE (reference sequence). As DNA, the CDR3 is TGTGCCAGCAGGGGGACAGGGGGCGATAGCTACAATGAGCAGTTCTTC. Translating gives CASRGTGGDSYNEQFF.

This clonotype was counted a few times. The V call is TRBV24-1, the J call TRBJ2-1; D may be TRBD2 (7 bases). The CDR3 loop spans 16 amino acids. Trimming shortened V by 5 bases and J by 4 bases, and 17 bases separated the two germline ends. Looked up from germline, CDR1 is KGHDR and CDR2 is SFDVKD. The CDR3 loop reads CATSAIRGAEYNEQFF. CDR3 coding DNA: TGTGCCACCAGTGCCATTCGGGGGGCGGAGTACAATGAGCAGTTCTTC.